This TCR beta chain was recovered during a study of cytomegalovirus exposure and HLA in healthy donors. Overall study: Out of about 180 million T cells, an earlier analysis found over 90 million unique TCR beta sequences in total. Researchers found that approximately 85% of about 400 genotyped donors fell within the Caucasian-associated ancestry cluster. Study observations and caveats: Across donors, most TCRs were seen rarely, yet some public ones were widespread.

Remarks on this clone: Its antigen is unknown.

The PCR contained 60 Vbeta and 13 Jbeta primers. The data were produced by immunoSEQ multiplex PCR, yet TCRdb's version contains in-frame clones alone and is incomplete. The data show over 150,000 clones, with about 65% seen just once and 3.5% to 5% held by the top ten. Germline CDR1 is WSHSY and CDR2 is SAAADI. V shed 6 bases and J shed 2 bases, with 10 bases lying between them. There are 13 residues in the CDR3. Material for sequencing was PBMCs. The chain combines TRBV10-2 with TRBJ1-1; D uncertain. The TCR originated in a woman aged 18-29 years in good health and CMV-seropositive. The chain's CDR3 is CASSPQENTEAFF. CDR3 nucleotides: TGCGCCAGCAGCCCCCAGGAAAACACTGAAGCTTTCTTT.